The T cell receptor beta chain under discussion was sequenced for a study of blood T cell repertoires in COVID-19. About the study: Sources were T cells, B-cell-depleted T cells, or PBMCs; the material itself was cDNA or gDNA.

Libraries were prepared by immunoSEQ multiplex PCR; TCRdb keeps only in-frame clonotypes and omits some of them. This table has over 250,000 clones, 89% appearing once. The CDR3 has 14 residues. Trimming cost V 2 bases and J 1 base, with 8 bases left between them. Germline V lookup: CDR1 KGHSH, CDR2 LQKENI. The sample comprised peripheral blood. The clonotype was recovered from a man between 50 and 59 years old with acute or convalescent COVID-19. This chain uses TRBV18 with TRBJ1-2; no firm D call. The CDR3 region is CASSPGRNNYGYTF. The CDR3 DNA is TGTGCCAGCTCACCAGGGAGGAATAACTATGGCTACACCTTC. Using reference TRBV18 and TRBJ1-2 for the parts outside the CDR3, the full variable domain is NAGVMQNPRHLVRRRGQEARLRCSPMKGHSHVYWYRQLPEEGLKFMVYLQKENIIDESGMPKERFSAEFPKEGPSILRIQQVVRGDSAAYFCASSPGRNNYGYTFGSGTRLTVV.